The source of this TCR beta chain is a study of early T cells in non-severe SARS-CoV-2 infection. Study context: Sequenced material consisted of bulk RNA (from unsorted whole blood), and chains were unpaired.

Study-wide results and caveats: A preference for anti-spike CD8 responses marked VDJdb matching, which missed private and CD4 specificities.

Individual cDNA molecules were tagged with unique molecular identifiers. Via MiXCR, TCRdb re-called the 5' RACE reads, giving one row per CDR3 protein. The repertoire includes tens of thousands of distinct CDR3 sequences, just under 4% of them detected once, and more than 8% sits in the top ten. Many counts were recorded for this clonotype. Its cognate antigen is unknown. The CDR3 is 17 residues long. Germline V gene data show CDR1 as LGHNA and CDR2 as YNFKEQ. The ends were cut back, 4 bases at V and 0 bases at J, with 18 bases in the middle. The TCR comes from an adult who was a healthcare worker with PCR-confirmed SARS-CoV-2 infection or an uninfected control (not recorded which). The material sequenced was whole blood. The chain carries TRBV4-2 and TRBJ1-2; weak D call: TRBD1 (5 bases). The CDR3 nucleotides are TGTGCCAGCAGCCTTGACAGCCTAATTAATACTAACTATGGCTACACCTTC. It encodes CASSLDSLINTNYGYTF.